This is a list of T cell receptor beta chains from one sample in a study of shared clonotypes between healthy human individuals. The protocol was immunoSEQ multiplex PCR, while the TCRdb copy is restricted to in-frame clones and leaves out a portion. The sample lists about 820,000 clones; approximately 92% were seen once. The sequencing input was naive CD8+ T cells sorted from blood. These receptors came from a man aged 25 to 40 in good health. The CDR3 runs from the conserved cysteine through the conserved F or W. The D gene is left open where the match is weak. Only part of the rows carry a size: once, few, many, or a class if the clone is expanded.

cdr3_nt,cdr3_aa,clone_size,d_call,j_call,v_call
TGTGCCAGCAGCCCAGGACAGGACGTCTCCTACGAGCAGTACTTC,CASSPGQDVSYEQYF,.,TRBD1,TRBJ2-7,TRBV11-2
TGTGCCAGTAGTATGGCCGGAGGGGAGACCCAGTACTTC,CASSMAGGETQYF,.,.,TRBJ2-5,TRBV19
TGTGCCAGCGGGGGCGGTGCAGAGACCCAGTACTTC,CASGGGAETQYF,.,.,TRBJ2-5,TRBV2
TGTGCCAGCAGCTCAATTACCCTTTTGGGACAGGATCCCTACGAGCAGTACTTC,CASSSITLLGQDPYEQYF,.,TRBD1,TRBJ2-7,TRBV7-6
TGTGCCAGCAAATCCAGGACAGGCACGACTAATGAAAAACTGTTTTTT,CASKSRTGTTNEKLFF,.,TRBD1,TRBJ1-4,TRBV2
TGTGCCAGCAGCTTGGCCGAGGGAGAAAAACTGTTTTTT,CASSLAEGEKLFF,.,.,TRBJ1-4,TRBV5-4
TGCGCCAGCAACCAGAGATCAGATACGCAGTATTTT,CASNQRSDTQYF,once,.,TRBJ2-3,TRBV10-2
TGTGCCAGCAGCTCTCCACAGGGGCGGAATGTTCACTATGGCTACACCTTC,CASSSPQGRNVHYGYTF,.,TRBD1,TRBJ1-2,TRBV5-6
TGCGCCAGCAGCCCCGGAGACGCGGGAGTTGACGAGCAGTACTTC,CASSPGDAGVDEQYF,once,TRBD2,TRBJ2-7,TRBV5-1
TGCGCCAGCAGCCAAGATCGGGCGGGAGGCAATCAGCCCCAGCATTTT,CASSQDRAGGNQPQHF,.,.,TRBJ1-5,TRBV4-1
TGTGCCAGCAGCCCTCGAGGTGGCTACGAGCAGTACTTC,CASSPRGGYEQYF,.,.,TRBJ2-7,TRBV7-9
TGTGCCAGCTCACCATTAGAGAAATCCTACGAGCAGTACTTC,CASSPLEKSYEQYF,.,.,TRBJ2-7,TRBV18
TGTGCCAGCAGCTCGCCCAGGGGCGCCCCTAATGAGCAGTTCTTC,CASSSPRGAPNEQFF,few,.,TRBJ2-1,TRBV7-9
TGTGCCAGCCTTGGGGGGTCCTTTAACTATGGCTACACCTTC,CASLGGSFNYGYTF,.,.,TRBJ1-2,TRBV6-5
TGTGCCAGCAGCTTTGGATCAGGACTTTTTGAGCAGTACTTC,CASSFGSGLFEQYF,.,.,TRBJ2-7,TRBV5-6
TGTGCCAGCAGCCAGGCAAGGATAGGGGCGTTCTTC,CASSQARIGAFF,.,.,TRBJ2-1,TRBV7-9
TGCGCCAGCAGTGTAGGTAGCAATCAGCCCCAGCATTTT,CASSVGSNQPQHF,few,.,TRBJ1-5,TRBV10-2
TGTGCCAGCAGCTTCCCCGGTGGCTCCTACGAGCAGTACTTC,CASSFPGGSYEQYF,once,.,TRBJ2-7,TRBV7-9
TGTGCCAGCAGTTCACTTCTCGCCGGCAATCAGCCCCAGCATTTT,CASSSLLAGNQPQHF,.,.,TRBJ1-5,TRBV27
TGTGCCAGCAGCGCCGGGACTAGCGGGAGAGTTGGGGAGCAGTACTTC,CASSAGTSGRVGEQYF,.,TRBD2,TRBJ2-7,TRBV7-9
TGTGCCAGCAGTTTATCTGGACCTATCCGGGCCCAGTACTTC,CASSLSGPIRAQYF,.,.,TRBJ2-5,TRBV27
TGTGCCTGGAGTCGACAGGAGACCTATGGCTACACCTTC,CAWSRQETYGYTF,.,.,TRBJ1-2,TRBV30
TGTGCCAGCAGTCCAATGGGGGGGCGGATTAGCACTGAAGCTTTCTTT,CASSPMGGRISTEAFF,once,.,TRBJ1-1,TRBV27
TGCAGCGTGGTTGGGGCTAGCGGGCGCCCCTACGAGCAGTACTTC,CSVVGASGRPYEQYF,.,TRBD2,TRBJ2-7,TRBV29-1
TGCGCCAGCAGCCAAGATTTGGCGGGAACTTCCACAGATACGCAGTATTTT,CASSQDLAGTSTDTQYF,.,.,TRBJ2-3,TRBV4-1
TGTGCCAGCAGCCTGATTTCGGGGGCCTACGAGCAGTACTTC,CASSLISGAYEQYF,once,.,TRBJ2-7,TRBV7-9
TGTGCCAGCAGCGTAGAGGGACAAGCAACGGAGACCCAGTACTTC,CASSVEGQATETQYF,.,.,TRBJ2-5,TRBV9